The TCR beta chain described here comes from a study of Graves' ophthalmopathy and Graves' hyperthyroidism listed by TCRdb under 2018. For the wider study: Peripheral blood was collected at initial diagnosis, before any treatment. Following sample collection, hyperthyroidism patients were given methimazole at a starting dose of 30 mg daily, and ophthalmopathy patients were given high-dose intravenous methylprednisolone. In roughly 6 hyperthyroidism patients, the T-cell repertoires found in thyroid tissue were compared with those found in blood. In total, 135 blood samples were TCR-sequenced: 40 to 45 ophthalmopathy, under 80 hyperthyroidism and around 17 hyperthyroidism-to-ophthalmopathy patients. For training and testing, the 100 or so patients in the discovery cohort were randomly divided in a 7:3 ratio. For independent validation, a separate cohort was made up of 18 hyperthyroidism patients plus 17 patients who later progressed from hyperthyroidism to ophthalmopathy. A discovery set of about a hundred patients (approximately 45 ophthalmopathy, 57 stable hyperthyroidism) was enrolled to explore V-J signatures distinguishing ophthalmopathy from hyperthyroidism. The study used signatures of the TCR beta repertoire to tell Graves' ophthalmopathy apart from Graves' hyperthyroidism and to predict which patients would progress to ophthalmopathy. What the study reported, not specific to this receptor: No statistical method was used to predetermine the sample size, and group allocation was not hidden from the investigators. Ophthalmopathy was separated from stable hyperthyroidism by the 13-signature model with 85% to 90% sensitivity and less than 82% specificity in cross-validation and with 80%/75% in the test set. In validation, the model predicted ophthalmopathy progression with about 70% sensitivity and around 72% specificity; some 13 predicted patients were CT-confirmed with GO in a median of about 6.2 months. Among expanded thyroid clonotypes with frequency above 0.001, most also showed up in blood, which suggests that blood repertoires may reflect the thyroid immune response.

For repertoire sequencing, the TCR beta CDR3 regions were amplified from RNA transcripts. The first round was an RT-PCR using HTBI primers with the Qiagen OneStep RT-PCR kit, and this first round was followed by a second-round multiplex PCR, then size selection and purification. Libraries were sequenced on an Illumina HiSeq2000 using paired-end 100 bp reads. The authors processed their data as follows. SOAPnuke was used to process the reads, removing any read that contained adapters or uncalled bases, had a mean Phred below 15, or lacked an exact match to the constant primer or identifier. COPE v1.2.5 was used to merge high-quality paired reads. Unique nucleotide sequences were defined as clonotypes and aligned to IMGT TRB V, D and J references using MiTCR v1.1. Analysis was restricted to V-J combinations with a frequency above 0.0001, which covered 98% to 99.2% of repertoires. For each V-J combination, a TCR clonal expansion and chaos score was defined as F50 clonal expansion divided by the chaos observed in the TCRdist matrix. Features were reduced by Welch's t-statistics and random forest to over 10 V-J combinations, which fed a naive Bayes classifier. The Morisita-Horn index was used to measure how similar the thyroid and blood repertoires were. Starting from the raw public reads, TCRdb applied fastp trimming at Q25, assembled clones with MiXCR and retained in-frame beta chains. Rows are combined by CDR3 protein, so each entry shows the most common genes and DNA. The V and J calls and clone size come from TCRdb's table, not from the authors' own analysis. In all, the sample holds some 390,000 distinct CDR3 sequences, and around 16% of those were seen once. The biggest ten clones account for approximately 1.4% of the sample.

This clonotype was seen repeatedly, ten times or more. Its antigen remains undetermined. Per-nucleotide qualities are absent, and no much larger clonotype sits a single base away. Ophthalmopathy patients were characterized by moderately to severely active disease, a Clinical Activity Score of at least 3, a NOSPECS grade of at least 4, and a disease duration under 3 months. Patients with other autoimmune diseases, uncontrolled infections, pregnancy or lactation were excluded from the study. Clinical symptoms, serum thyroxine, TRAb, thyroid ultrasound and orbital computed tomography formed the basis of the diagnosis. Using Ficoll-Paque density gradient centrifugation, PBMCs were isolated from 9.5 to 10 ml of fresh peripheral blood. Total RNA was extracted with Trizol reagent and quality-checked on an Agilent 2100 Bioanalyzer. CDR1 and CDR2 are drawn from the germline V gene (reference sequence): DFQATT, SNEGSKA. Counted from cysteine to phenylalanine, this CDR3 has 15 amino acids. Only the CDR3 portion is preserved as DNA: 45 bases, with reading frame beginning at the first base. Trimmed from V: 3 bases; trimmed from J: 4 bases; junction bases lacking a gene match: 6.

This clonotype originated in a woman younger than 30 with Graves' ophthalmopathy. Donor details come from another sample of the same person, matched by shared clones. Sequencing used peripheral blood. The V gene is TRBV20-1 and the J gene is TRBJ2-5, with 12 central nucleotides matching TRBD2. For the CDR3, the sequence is CSARRTSGNLETQYF. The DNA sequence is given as TGCAGTGCTAGGAGGACTAGCGGGAACTTAGAGACCCAGTACTTC.